The entry below describes one T cell receptor (beta chain). Specified treatment: roughly 20 received Ad26.COV2.S at low or high dose, single or two shots; five or six received placebo; per-sample allocation not given. Day 63 after the first injection of vaccine or placebo was the sampling time. Trimming took 6 bases from V and 5 from J, leaving 11 bases between them. In germline, CDR1 is MDHEN, CDR2 SYDVKM. This CDR3 has 14 residues. Assay: immunoSEQ multiplex PCR; the TCRdb copy retains only in-frame clones and omits some. The table has roughly 320,000 clones, around four fifths seen once; the top ten hold approximately 2.1%. This record belongs to a study of Ad26.COV2.S vaccination and SARS-CoV-2 variants. Whole-study context: Doses of Ad26.COV2.S were injected into muscle once or twice, 56 days apart.

This material consisted of peripheral blood, taken in a trial of Ad26.COV2.S vaccine versus placebo. This receptor was taken from a person aged 18 to 59 who received the Ad26.COV2.S COVID-19 vaccine or a placebo. The chain combines TRBV28 with TRBJ2-6, with D unclear. The CDR3 DNA reads TGTGCCAGCAGCTTCATTATTAGGGCCAACGTCCTGACTTTC. Its translation is CASSFIIRANVLTF.